The source of this T cell receptor beta chain is a study of technical replicates of blood from a few donors (dated by TCRdb to about 2017). Library prep was done by the immunoSEQ multiplex PCR assay. TCRdb took over this immuneACCESS table, retaining in-frame rearrangements with V and J assigned. Such tables are incomplete; in checked studies, under half of the missing clones stem from an unresolved V gene, and the remainder is unexplained. Here the sample has 79,000 or so clones; approximately 96% occur a single time. The ten largest clones take up roughly 0.35% of the sample. CDR1 is given as LGHNA and CDR2 as YNFKEQ, both from the germline V gene. V and J are trimmed by 4 bases and 0 bases, and the gene matches miss 3 bases of the junction. The CDR3 covers 17 residues, taking in both the cysteine and the phenylalanine. The DNA shown is the 51-base CDR3, in frame from base 1. In the case of this clone: What this receptor recognizes is not known. No much larger clone exists at a distance of one base, and base qualities are not known.

The rearranged chain carries TRBV4-2 and TRBJ2-7, with 16 bases matching TRBD2. Material for sequencing was T cells isolated from PBMCs. This receptor was identified in a human donor in good health. The DNA sequence follows: TGTGCCAGCAGCCCGGGACTAGCGGGAGGGATCTCCTACGAGCAGTACTTC. This yields the protein CASSPGLAGGISYEQYF.